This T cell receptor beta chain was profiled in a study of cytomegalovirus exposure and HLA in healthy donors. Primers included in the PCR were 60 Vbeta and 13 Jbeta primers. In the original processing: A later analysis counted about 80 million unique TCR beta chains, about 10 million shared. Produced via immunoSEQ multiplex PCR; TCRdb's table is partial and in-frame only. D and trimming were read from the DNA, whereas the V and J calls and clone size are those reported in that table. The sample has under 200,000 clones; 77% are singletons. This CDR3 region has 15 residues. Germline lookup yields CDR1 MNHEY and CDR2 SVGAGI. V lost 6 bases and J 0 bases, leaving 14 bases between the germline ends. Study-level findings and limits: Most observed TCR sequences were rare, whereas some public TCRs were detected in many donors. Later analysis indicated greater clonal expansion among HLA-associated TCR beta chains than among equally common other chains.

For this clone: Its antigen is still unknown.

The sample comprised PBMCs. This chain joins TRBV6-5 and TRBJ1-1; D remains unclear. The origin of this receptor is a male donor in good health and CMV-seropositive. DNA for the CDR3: TGTGCCAGCAGCGCCGGGAAGCCAATGAACACTGAAGCTTTCTTT. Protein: CASSAGKPMNTEAFF.